The source of this T cell receptor (beta chain) is a study of blood T cell repertoires in COVID-19. The data were produced by immunoSEQ multiplex PCR, yet TCRdb's version contains in-frame clones alone and is incomplete. The sample contains about 270,000 clones, around 82% of which appear only once. With 7 bases removed from V and 6 bases from J, the gap between germline ends came to 13 bases. The germline CDR1 and CDR2 sequences are MNHEY and SMNVEV (reference sequence). The CDR3 has 13 amino acids. Input material: peripheral blood. The V gene is TRBV27, the J gene TRBJ2-1; D call uncertain. The sequence was collected from a man older than 75 with acute or convalescent COVID-19. The CDR3 DNA reads TGTGCCAGCATGGAGCGATGGTCCAATGAGCAGTTCTTC. It codes for CASMERWSNEQFF.